These T cell receptor beta chains were read from a single sample in a study of cytomegalovirus exposure and HLA in healthy donors. Profiled with immunoSEQ multiplex PCR; TCRdb holds only in-frame clones, not every one. The data hold about 120,000 clones, with about 83% observed a single time. Sequences were obtained from PBMCs. The origin of the receptors is a woman in her twenties or thirties in good health and CMV-seronegative. The CDR3 runs from the conserved cysteine through the conserved F or W. The order of the fields is J gene, clone size, V gene, D gene, CDR3 protein, CDR3 DNA. The D gene is left open where the match is weak. Where a row states a size, it is once, few, many or the class of an expanded clone; other rows omit it.

j_gene: TRBJ1-1; abundance: .; v_gene: TRBV6-1; d_gene: .; CDR3aa: CASSVGQLRFTEAFF; CDR3nt: TGTGCCAGCAGTGTGGGGCAGCTAAGGTTCACTGAAGCTTTCTTT
j_gene: TRBJ1-1; abundance: .; v_gene: TRBV5-1; d_gene: .; CDR3aa: CASSLPGRETEAFF; CDR3nt: TGCGCCAGCAGCTTGCCCGGGAGGGAAACTGAAGCTTTCTTT
j_gene: TRBJ2-5; abundance: .; v_gene: TRBV14; d_gene: .; CDR3aa: CASSPMTASMDGQYF; CDR3nt: TGTGCCAGCAGCCCGATGACTGCTTCTATGGATGGCCAGTACTTC
j_gene: TRBJ2-7; abundance: .; v_gene: TRBV27; d_gene: TRBD1; CDR3aa: CASSLSAGGSHEQYF; CDR3nt: TGTGCCAGCAGTTTAAGTGCAGGGGGATCTCACGAGCAGTACTTC
j_gene: TRBJ1-2; abundance: .; v_gene: TRBV10-3; d_gene: TRBD1; CDR3aa: CAINRGQEYGYTF; CDR3nt: TGTGCCATCAACAGGGGGCAAGAGTATGGCTACACCTTC
j_gene: TRBJ1-2; abundance: .; v_gene: TRBV27; d_gene: TRBD1; CDR3aa: CASRSPPDRGVYGYTF; CDR3nt: TGTGCCAGCAGGTCCCCACCGGACAGGGGGGTCTATGGCTACACCTTC
j_gene: TRBJ1-2; abundance: .; v_gene: TRBV6-5; d_gene: TRBD1; CDR3aa: CASRHRGPGTFGYTF; CDR3nt: TGTGCCAGCAGACATAGGGGGCCGGGAACTTTTGGCTACACCTTC
j_gene: TRBJ2-7; abundance: .; v_gene: TRBV27; d_gene: .; CDR3aa: CASSLSASSGEQYF; CDR3nt: TGTGCCAGCAGTTTATCGGCTAGCTCGGGGGAGCAGTACTTC
j_gene: TRBJ1-1; abundance: .; v_gene: TRBV7-6; d_gene: .; CDR3aa: CASSLARGPNTEAFF; CDR3nt: TGTGCCAGCAGCTTAGCGCGAGGCCCGAACACTGAAGCTTTCTTT
j_gene: TRBJ1-1; abundance: .; v_gene: TRBV11-2; d_gene: .; CDR3aa: CASSFEPGGTEAFF; CDR3nt: TGTGCCAGCAGCTTTGAGCCGGGGGGTACTGAAGCTTTCTTT
j_gene: TRBJ2-7; abundance: many; v_gene: TRBV9; d_gene: TRBD1; CDR3aa: CASSAQTGGGYEQYF; CDR3nt: TGTGCCAGCAGCGCCCAGACAGGGGGCGGCTACGAGCAGTACTTC
j_gene: TRBJ1-1; abundance: .; v_gene: TRBV4-2; d_gene: TRBD1; CDR3aa: CASSPRQGRLNTEAFF; CDR3nt: TGTGCCAGCAGCCCACGACAGGGGCGTTTGAACACTGAAGCTTTCTTT
j_gene: TRBJ1-1; abundance: .; v_gene: TRBV5-4; d_gene: .; CDR3aa: CASSSGFSMNTEAFF; CDR3nt: TGTGCCAGCAGCTCAGGGTTCTCAATGAACACTGAAGCTTTCTTT
j_gene: TRBJ1-3; abundance: .; v_gene: TRBV6-1; d_gene: TRBD1; CDR3aa: CASRSPGTAGNTIYF; CDR3nt: TGTGCCAGCAGATCCCCCGGGACAGCTGGAAACACCATATATTTT
j_gene: TRBJ2-1; abundance: .; v_gene: TRBV5-1; d_gene: TRBD2; CDR3aa: CASFSGGAYNEQFF; CDR3nt: TGCGCCAGCTTTAGCGGGGGGGCCTACAATGAGCAGTTCTTC
j_gene: TRBJ1-2; abundance: .; v_gene: TRBV7-9; d_gene: TRBD1; CDR3aa: CASSQGGRVKPYGYTF; CDR3nt: TGTGCCAGCAGCCAAGGGGGCAGAGTCAAACCCTATGGCTACACCTTC
j_gene: TRBJ1-4; abundance: .; v_gene: TRBV5-1; d_gene: TRBD1; CDR3aa: CASSLDGTGVEKLFF; CDR3nt: TGCGCCAGCAGCTTGGACGGGACAGGGGTCGAAAAACTGTTTTTT
j_gene: TRBJ1-2; abundance: once; v_gene: TRBV5-6; d_gene: .; CDR3aa: CASSRTEGANYGYTF; CDR3nt: TGTGCCAGCAGCCGGACAGAGGGAGCTAACTATGGCTACACCTTC
j_gene: TRBJ2-1; abundance: .; v_gene: TRBV29-1; d_gene: TRBD2; CDR3aa: CSVASGGLGVNEQFF; CDR3nt: TGCAGCGTTGCTAGCGGGGGCTTGGGGGTAAATGAGCAGTTCTTC
j_gene: TRBJ1-1; abundance: .; v_gene: TRBV18; d_gene: .; CDR3aa: CASSPIDTGGTEAFF; CDR3nt: TGTGCCAGCTCACCAATAGATACAGGCGGCACTGAAGCTTTCTTT
j_gene: TRBJ1-1; abundance: once; v_gene: TRBV11-2; d_gene: .; CDR3aa: CASRRPGTNNTEAFF; CDR3nt: TGTGCCAGCAGGAGACCCGGGACAAATAACACTGAAGCTTTCTTT
j_gene: TRBJ1-2; abundance: .; v_gene: TRBV7-2; d_gene: .; CDR3aa: CASSLTQNYGYTF; CDR3nt: TGTGCCAGCAGCCTAACACAGAACTATGGCTACACCTTC
j_gene: TRBJ2-5; abundance: .; v_gene: TRBV28; d_gene: .; CDR3aa: CASNNETQYF; CDR3nt: TGTGCCAGCAATAATGAGACCCAGTACTTC
j_gene: TRBJ2-7; abundance: .; v_gene: TRBV5-1; d_gene: TRBD1; CDR3aa: CASSSQPGQDYEQYF; CDR3nt: TGCGCCAGCAGCTCTCAACCGGGACAGGACTACGAGCAGTACTTC
j_gene: TRBJ2-7; abundance: .; v_gene: TRBV7-2; d_gene: TRBD2; CDR3aa: CASSLVGSGGARNEQYF; CDR3nt: TGTGCCAGCAGCTTAGTGGGTAGCGGGGGGGCCCGGAACGAGCAGTACTTC
j_gene: TRBJ1-5; abundance: once; v_gene: TRBV30; d_gene: .; CDR3aa: CAWSVLGGSQPQHF; CDR3nt: TGTGCCTGGAGTGTACTCGGGGGATCTCAGCCCCAGCATTTT
j_gene: TRBJ2-2; abundance: .; v_gene: TRBV30; d_gene: TRBD2; CDR3aa: CAWSPPGLADPTGELFF; CDR3nt: TGTGCCTGGAGTCCCCCGGGACTAGCGGACCCTACCGGGGAGCTGTTTTTT
j_gene: TRBJ2-5; abundance: .; v_gene: TRBV6-1; d_gene: TRBD2; CDR3aa: CASSGVAGGQETQYF; CDR3nt: TGTGCCAGCAGTGGGGTAGCGGGGGGGCAAGAGACCCAGTACTTC
j_gene: TRBJ1-5; abundance: .; v_gene: TRBV30; d_gene: .; CDR3aa: CAWRASGANQPQHF; CDR3nt: TGTGCCTGGAGGGCGTCGGGAGCTAATCAGCCCCAGCATTTT
j_gene: TRBJ2-7; abundance: .; v_gene: TRBV5-6; d_gene: TRBD1; CDR3aa: CASSLVRGPSYEQYF; CDR3nt: TGTGCCAGCAGCTTGGTGAGGGGGCCCTCCTACGAGCAGTACTTC
j_gene: TRBJ2-2; abundance: many; v_gene: TRBV19; d_gene: .; CDR3aa: CASSIRGGNTGELFF; CDR3nt: TGTGCCAGTAGTATTCGCGGGGGCAACACCGGGGAGCTGTTTTTT
j_gene: TRBJ2-2; abundance: once; v_gene: TRBV30; d_gene: .; CDR3aa: CAWGGVTGELFF; CDR3nt: TGTGCCTGGGGAGGGGTCACCGGGGAGCTGTTTTTT
j_gene: TRBJ1-3; abundance: .; v_gene: TRBV2; d_gene: .; CDR3aa: CASSEQGSGNTIYF; CDR3nt: TGTGCCAGCAGTGAACAGGGTTCAGGAAACACCATATATTTT
j_gene: TRBJ2-7; abundance: .; v_gene: TRBV5-4; d_gene: TRBD1; CDR3aa: CASSWDSFYEQYF; CDR3nt: TGTGCCAGCAGCTGGGACAGTTTCTACGAGCAGTACTTC